This T cell receptor beta chain was sequenced in a study of PD-1 blockade in mismatch repair-deficient tumors. Study as a whole: Enrolled about 2012-2016, patients had progressing, pretreated mismatch repair-deficient cancers of about a dozen types. Study-wide points: Tumor-resident clones, often undetectable pretreatment in blood, expanded then contracted after pembrolizumab.

A few counts support this clone. Its antigen remains unknown. Assay: immunoSEQ multiplex PCR; the TCRdb copy retains only in-frame clones and omits some. The sample consists of about 68,000 clones, around 80% of them appearing once. TCR sequencing covered a few patients who responded to pembrolizumab. Material: peripheral blood, obtained 2 weeks after starting pembrolizumab. This clonotype was sampled from an adult with mismatch repair-deficient cancer.

The CDR3 DNA reads TGTGCCAGCAGCTCCCCAGGGCGGGATACGCAGTATTTT. Protein: CASSSPGRDTQYF. V usage is TRBV13 and J usage is TRBJ2-3, with a possible D match to TRBD1 (5 bases). This CDR3 spans 13 amino acids. Trimming took 4 bases from V and 6 from J, leaving 11 bases between them. Germline V lookup: CDR1 PRHDT, CDR2 FYEKMQ (reference sequence).